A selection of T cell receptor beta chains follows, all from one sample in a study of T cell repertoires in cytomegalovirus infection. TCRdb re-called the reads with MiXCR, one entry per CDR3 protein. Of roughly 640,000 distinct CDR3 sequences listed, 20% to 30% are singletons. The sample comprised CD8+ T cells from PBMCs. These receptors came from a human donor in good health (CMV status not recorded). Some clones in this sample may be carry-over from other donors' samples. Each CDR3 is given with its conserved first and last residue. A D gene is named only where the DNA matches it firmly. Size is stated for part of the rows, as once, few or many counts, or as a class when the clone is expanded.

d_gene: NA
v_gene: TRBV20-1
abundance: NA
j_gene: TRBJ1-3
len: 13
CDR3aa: CSARDLWGHTIYF
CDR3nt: TGCAGTGCTAGAGATCTCTGGGGACACACCATATATTTT

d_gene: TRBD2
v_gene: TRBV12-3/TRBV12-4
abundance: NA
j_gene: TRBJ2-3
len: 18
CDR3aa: CASSFLLAGARRTDTQYF
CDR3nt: TGTGCCAGCAGTTTTCTCCTAGCGGGGGCTAGACGGACAGATACGCAGTATTTT

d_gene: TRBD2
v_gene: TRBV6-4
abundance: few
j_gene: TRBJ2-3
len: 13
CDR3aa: CASSDGSPSGQYF
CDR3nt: TGTGCCAGCAGTGACGGCAGCCCTAGCGGGCAGTATTTT

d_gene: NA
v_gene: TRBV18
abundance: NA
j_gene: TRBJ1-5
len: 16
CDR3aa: CASSPGGRTSNQPQHF
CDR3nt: TGTGCCAGCTCACCAGGGGGGCGGACTAGCAATCAGCCCCAGCATTTT

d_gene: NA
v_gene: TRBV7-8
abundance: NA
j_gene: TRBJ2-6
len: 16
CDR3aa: CASSLAPGPGANVLTF
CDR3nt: TGTGCCAGCAGCTTAGCACCAGGGCCTGGGGCCAACGTCCTGACTTTC

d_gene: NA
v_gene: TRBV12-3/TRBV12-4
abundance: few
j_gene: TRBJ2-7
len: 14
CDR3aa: CASSLVPVRGEQYF
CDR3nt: TGTGCCAGCAGTTTAGTCCCAGTGCGAGGCGAGCAGTACTTC

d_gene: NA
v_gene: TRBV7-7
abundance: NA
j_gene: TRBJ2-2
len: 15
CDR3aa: CASSLSPKNTGELFF
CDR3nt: TGTGCTAGCAGCTTAAGTCCGAAGAACACCGGGGAGCTGTTTTTT

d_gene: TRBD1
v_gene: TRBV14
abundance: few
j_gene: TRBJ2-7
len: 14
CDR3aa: CASSYGQGDYEQYF
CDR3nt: TGTGCCAGCAGCTACGGACAGGGTGACTACGAGCAGTACTTC

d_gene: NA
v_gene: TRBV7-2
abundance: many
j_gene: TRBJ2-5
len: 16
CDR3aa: CASSPQMWGRQETQYF
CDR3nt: TGTGCCAGCAGCCCCCAAATGTGGGGTAGACAAGAGACCCAGTACTTC

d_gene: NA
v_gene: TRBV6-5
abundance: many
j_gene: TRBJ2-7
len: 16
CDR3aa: CASSYSVGQGYYEQYF
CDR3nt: TGTGCCAGCAGTTACTCCGTCGGCCAGGGGTACTACGAGCAGTACTTC

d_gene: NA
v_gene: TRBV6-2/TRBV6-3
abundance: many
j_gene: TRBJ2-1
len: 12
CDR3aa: CASSGPGEEQFF
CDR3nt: TGTGCCAGCAGTGGACCGGGAGAGGAGCAGTTCTTC

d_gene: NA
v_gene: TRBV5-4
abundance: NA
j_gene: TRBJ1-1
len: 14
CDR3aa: CASSFPRRGTEAFF
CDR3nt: TGTGCCAGCAGCTTCCCCAGGCGGGGCACTGAAGCTTTCTTT

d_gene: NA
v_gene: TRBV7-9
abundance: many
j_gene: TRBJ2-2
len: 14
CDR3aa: CASSLEAPTGELFF
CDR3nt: TGTGCCAGCAGCTTGGAAGCGCCCACCGGGGAGCTGTTTTTT

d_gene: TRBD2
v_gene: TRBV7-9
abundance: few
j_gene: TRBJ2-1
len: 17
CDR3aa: CASSSLGLAGAYNEQFF
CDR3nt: TGTGCCAGCAGCTCTCTAGGACTAGCGGGGGCATACAATGAGCAGTTCTTC

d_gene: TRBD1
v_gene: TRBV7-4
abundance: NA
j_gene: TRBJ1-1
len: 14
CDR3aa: CASSLRTGRTEAFF
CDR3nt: TGTGCCAGCAGCCTCAGGACAGGGCGAACTGAAGCTTTCTTT

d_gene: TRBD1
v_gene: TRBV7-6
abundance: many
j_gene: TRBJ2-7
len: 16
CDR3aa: CASSLEGQGAFYEQYF
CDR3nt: TGTGCCAGCAGCTTAGAGGGACAGGGAGCCTTCTACGAGCAGTACTTC

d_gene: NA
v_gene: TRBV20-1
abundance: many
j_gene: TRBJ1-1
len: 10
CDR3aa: CSVGYTEAFF
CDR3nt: TGCAGTGTGGGGTACACTGAAGCTTTCTTT

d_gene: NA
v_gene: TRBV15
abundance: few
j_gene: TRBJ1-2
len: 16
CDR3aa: CATSRDYGTDIYGYTF
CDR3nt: TGTGCCACCAGCAGAGATTACGGCACGGACATCTATGGCTACACCTTC

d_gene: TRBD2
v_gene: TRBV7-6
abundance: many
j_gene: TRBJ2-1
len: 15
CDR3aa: CASSVLSSGDNEQFF
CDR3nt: TGTGCCAGCAGCGTCCTGTCTAGCGGGGACAATGAGCAGTTCTTC

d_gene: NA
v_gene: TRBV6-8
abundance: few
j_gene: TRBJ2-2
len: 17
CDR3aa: CASSYSPAGDGTGELFF
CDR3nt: TGTGCCAGCAGTTACTCCCCCGCAGGGGATGGCACCGGGGAGCTGTTTTTT

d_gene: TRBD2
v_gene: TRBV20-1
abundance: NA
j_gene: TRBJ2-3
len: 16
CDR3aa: CSARGPTSASTDTQYF
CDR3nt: TGCAGTGCTAGAGGCCCGACTAGCGCAAGCACAGATACGCAGTATTTT

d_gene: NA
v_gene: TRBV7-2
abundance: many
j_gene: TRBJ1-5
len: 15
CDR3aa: CASSFNQARNQPQHF
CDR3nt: TGTGCCAGCAGCTTTAACCAGGCTCGCAATCAGCCCCAGCATTTT

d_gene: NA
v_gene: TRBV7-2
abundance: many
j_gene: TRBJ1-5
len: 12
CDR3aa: CASSLGGNQRHF
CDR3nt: TGTGCCAGCAGCTTAGGGGGTAACCAGCGGCATTTT

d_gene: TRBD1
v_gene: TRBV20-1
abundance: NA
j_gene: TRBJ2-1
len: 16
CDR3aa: CSAPHPGTGYVNEQFF
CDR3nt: TGCAGTGCCCCCCACCCCGGGACAGGGTACGTCAATGAGCAGTTCTTC

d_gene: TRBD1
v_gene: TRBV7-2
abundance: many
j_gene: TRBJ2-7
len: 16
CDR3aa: CASSWGQGGRIYEQYF
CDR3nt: TGTGCCAGCAGCTGGGGACAGGGGGGCAGAATCTACGAGCAGTACTTC

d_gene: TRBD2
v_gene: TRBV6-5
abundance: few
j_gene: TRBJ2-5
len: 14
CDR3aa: CAAYSGAYQETQYF
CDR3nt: TGTGCCGCGTATAGCGGGGCGTACCAAGAGACCCAGTACTTC

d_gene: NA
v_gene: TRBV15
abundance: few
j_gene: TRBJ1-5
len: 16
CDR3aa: CATSRGASGSNQPQHF
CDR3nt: TGTGCCACCAGCAGAGGGGCGAGCGGTAGCAATCAGCCCCAGCATTTT

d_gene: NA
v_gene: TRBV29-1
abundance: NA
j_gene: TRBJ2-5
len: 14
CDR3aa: CSVFPAGVYETQYF
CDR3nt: TGCAGCGTTTTCCCAGCCGGGGTCTACGAGACCCAGTACTTC

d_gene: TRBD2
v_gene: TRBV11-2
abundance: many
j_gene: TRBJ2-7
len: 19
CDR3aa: CASSLDLRLAGQSSYEQYF
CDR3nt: TGTGCCAGCAGCTTAGATCTGAGACTAGCGGGGCAGAGCTCCTACGAGCAGTACTTC

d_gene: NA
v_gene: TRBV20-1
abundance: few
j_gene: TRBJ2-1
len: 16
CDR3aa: CSARVQGLGYYNEQFF
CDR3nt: TGCAGTGCTAGAGTCCAGGGGCTGGGGTACTACAATGAGCAGTTCTTC

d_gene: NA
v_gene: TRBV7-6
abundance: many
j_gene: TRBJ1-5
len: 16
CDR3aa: CASSLASGRNYQPQHF
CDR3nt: TGTGCCAGCAGCTTAGCTTCAGGGCGGAACTATCAGCCCCAGCATTTT

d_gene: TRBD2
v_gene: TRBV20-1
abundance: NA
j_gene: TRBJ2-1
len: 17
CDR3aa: CSARDFRRTGGRDEQFF
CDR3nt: TGCAGTGCTAGAGATTTCAGGAGGACGGGGGGGCGTGATGAGCAGTTCTTC

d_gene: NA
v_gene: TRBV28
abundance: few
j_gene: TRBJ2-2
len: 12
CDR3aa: CASSWPSGELFF
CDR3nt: TGTGCCAGCAGTTGGCCGAGCGGGGAGCTGTTTTTT

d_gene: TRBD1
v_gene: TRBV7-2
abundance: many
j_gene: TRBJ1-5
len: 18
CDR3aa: CASSGAGTGQEGNQPQHF
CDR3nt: TGTGCCAGCAGCGGCGCCGGGACAGGACAAGAGGGCAATCAGCCCCAGCATTTT

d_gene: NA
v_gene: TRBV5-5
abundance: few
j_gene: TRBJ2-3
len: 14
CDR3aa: CASSLEVITDTQYF
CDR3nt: TGTGCCAGCAGCTTGGAGGTGATCACAGATACGCAGTATTTT

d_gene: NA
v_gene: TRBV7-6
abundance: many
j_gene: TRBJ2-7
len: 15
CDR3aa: CASSSTLFSLNEQYF
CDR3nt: TGTGCCAGCAGCTCCACGCTGTTCTCGTTAAACGAGCAGTACTTC

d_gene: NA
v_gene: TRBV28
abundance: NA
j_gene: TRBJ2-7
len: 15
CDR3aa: CASSTERTSTYEQYF
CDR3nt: TGTGCCAGCAGCACCGAACGGACGAGTACCTACGAGCAGTACTTC

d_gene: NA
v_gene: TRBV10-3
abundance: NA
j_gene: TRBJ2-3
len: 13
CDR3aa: CTISEGHTDTQYF
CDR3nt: TGTACCATCAGTGAGGGCCACACAGATACGCAGTATTTT

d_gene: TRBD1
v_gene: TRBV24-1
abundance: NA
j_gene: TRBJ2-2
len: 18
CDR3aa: CATSDSFGTGGRTGELFF
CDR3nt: TGTGCCACCAGTGATTCTTTTGGGACAGGGGGGCGGACCGGGGAGCTGTTTTTT

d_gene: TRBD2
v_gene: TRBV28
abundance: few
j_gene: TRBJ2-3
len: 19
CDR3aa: CASSFLLAGGRKYAGTQYF
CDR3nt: TGTGCCAGCAGTTTCCTCCTAGCGGGGGGGCGAAAGTACGCGGGTACGCAGTATTTT

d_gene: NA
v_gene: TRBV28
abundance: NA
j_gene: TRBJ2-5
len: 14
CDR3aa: CASSNVQGQETQYF
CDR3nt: TGTGCCAGCAGCAACGTACAGGGCCAAGAGACCCAGTACTTC

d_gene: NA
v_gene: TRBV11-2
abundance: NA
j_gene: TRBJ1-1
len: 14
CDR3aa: CATNQGAMNTEAFF
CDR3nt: TGTGCCACCAACCAGGGAGCCATGAACACTGAAGCTTTCTTT

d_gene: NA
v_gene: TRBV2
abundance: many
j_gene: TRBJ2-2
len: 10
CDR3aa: CASRVGELFF
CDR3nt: TGTGCCAGCAGAGTCGGGGAGCTGTTTTTT

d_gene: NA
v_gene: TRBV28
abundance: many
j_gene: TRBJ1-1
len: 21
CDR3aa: CASSFGPRQWSSGGGQTEAFF
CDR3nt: TGTGCCAGCAGTTTTGGGCCTCGGCAGTGGAGTTCGGGCGGGGGACAAACTGAAGCTTTCTTT

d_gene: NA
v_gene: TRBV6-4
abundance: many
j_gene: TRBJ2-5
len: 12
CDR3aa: CASGGIQETQYF
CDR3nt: TGTGCCAGCGGTGGAATCCAAGAGACCCAGTACTTC